These 3 T cell receptor beta chains came from one sample sequenced in a study of T cell responses to AZD1222 COVID-19 vaccine. Libraries were prepared by immunoSEQ multiplex PCR; TCRdb keeps only in-frame clonotypes and omits some of them. The data show about 100,000 clones, roughly 87% seen once. Here the sequenced sample was peripheral blood, taken on day 0 of AZD1222 vaccination. These receptor sequences come from an adult in good health.

The chain employs TRBV6-5 and TRBJ1-2; no clear D. Looked up from germline, CDR1 is MNHEY and CDR2 is SVGAGI. The CDR3 covers 11 residues. V gave up 11 bases and J gave up 7 bases, with 14 bases separating them. CDR3 nucleotide sequence: TGTGCCGGGTACGGGGTAACTGGCTACACCTTC. It is translated as CAGYGVTGYTF.

In this sample, this clone turned up a few times. The J gene is TRBJ2-2, the V gene TRBV6-4; tentative D call: TRBD1 (6 bases). Germline V gene lookup returns CDR1 MRHNA and CDR2 SNTAGT. The V end was cut by 4 bases, the J end by 3 bases, with 12 bases between. CDR3 length equals 15 residues. This CDR3 is CASSAGQQDTGELFF. CDR3 bases: TGTGCCAGCAGTGCCGGACAGCAGGACACCGGGGAGCTGTTTTTT.

The chain has TRBV3-1 (or the pseudogene TRBV3-2) and TRBJ1-2; D is unresolved. V was clipped by 4 bases and J by 8 bases, with 17 bases between them. The CDR3 extends over 14 amino acids. CDR1 LGHDT and CDR2 YNNKEL come from the germline V gene (reference sequence). CDR3 sequence: CASSPIYGLGGYTF. CDR3 nucleotide sequence: TGTGCCAGCAGCCCCATCTACGGGCTAGGGGGCTACACCTTC.